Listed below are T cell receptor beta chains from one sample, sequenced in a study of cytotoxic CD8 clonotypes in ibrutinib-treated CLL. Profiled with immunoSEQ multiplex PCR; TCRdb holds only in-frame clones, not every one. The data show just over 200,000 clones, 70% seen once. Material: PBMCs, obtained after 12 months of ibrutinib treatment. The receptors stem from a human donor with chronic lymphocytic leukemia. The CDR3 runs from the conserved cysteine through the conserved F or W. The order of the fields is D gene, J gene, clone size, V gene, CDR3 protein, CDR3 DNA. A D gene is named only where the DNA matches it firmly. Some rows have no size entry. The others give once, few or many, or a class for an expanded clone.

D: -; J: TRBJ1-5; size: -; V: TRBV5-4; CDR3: CASSFWGAPNQPQHF; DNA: TGTGCCAGCAGCTTCTGGGGGGCTCCCAATCAGCCCCAGCATTTT
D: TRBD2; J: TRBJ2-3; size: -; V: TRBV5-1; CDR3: CASKRGFDGGADTQYF; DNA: TGCGCCAGCAAACGCGGGTTTGACGGGGGGGCAGATACGCAGTATTTT
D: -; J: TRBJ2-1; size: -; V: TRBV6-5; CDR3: CASSSDRSSYNEQFF; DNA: TGTGCCAGCAGTTCGGACCGTAGCTCCTACAATGAGCAGTTCTTC
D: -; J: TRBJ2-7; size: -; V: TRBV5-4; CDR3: CASSLNNIGEQYF; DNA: TGTGCCAGCAGCCTCAATAATATTGGGGAGCAGTACTTC
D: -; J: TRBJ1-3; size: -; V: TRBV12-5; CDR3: CASGQDAYTIYF; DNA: TGTGCTAGTGGTCAGGACGCCTACACCATATATTTT
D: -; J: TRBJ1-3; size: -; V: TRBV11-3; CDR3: CASSSGGSGNTIYF; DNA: TGTGCCAGCAGCTCCGGGGGCTCTGGAAACACCATATATTTT
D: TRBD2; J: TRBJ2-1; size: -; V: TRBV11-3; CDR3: CASSLASGLPYNEQFF; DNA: TGTGCCAGCAGCTTAGCCTCGGGACTACCCTACAATGAGCAGTTCTTC
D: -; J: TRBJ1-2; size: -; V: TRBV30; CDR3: CAWMGRPNYGYTF; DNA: TGTGCCTGGATGGGGCGCCCTAACTATGGCTACACCTTC
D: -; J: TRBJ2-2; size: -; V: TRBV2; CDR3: CASSRGAGINTGELFF; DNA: TGTGCCAGCAGCCGTGGGGCAGGGATTAACACCGGGGAGCTGTTTTTT
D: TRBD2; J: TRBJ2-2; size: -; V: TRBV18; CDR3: CASSPPGLAANTGELFF; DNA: TGTGCCAGCTCACCCCCGGGACTAGCGGCGAACACCGGGGAGCTGTTTTTT
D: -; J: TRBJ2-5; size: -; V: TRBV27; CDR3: CASRDRKGTQYF; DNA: TGTGCCAGCCGGGACCGGAAGGGGACCCAGTACTTC
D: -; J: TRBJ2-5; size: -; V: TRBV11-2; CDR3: CASSLDRQTQYF; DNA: TGTGCCAGCAGCTTAGATCGGCAGACCCAGTACTTC
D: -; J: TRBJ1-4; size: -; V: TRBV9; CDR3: CASSVYGGGINEKLFF; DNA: TGTGCCAGCAGCGTATATGGAGGGGGGATTAATGAAAAACTGTTTTTT
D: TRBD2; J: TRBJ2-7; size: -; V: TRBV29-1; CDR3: CSARRGGTYEQYF; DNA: TGCAGCGCCCGGCGCGGGGGAACCTACGAGCAGTACTTC
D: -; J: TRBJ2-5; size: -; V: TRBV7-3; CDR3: CASSTNRAGAQYF; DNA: TGTGCCAGCAGCACTAACAGGGCCGGGGCCCAGTACTTC
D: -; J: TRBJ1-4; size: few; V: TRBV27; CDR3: CASRRNREGTNEKLFF; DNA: TGTGCCAGCAGACGTAACAGGGAAGGGACTAATGAAAAACTGTTTTTT
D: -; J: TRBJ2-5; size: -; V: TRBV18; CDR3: CASSRWEQETQYF; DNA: TGTGCCAGCTCACGTTGGGAACAAGAGACCCAGTACTTC
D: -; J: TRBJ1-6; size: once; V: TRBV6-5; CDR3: CASSRGVPSNSPLHF; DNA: TGTGCCAGCAGCCGAGGGGTCCCCTCAAATTCACCCCTCCACTTT
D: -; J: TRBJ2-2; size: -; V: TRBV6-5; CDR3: CATTGKGGELFF; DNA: TGTGCCACCACAGGGAAGGGGGGGGAGCTGTTTTTT
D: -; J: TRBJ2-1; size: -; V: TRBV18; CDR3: CASSPPQIAGSYNEQFF; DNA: TGTGCCAGCTCACCACCCCAAATCGCGGGATCCTACAATGAGCAGTTCTTC
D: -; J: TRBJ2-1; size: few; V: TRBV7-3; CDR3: CASSSLNTGNKFF; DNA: TGTGCCAGCAGCTCGCTCAATACAGGGAATAAGTTCTTC
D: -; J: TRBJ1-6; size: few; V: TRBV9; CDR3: CASSGKNRDYSPLHF; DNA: TGTGCCAGCAGCGGTAAGAACAGGGACTATTCACCCCTCCACTTT
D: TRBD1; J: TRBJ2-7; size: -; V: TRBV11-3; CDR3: CASSTRDRGHEQYF; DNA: TGTGCCAGCAGCACCCGGGACAGGGGGCACGAGCAGTACTTC
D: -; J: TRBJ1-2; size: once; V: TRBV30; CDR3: CAWSLHGPYGYTF; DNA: TGTGCCTGGAGTCTTCACGGACCCTATGGCTACACCTTC
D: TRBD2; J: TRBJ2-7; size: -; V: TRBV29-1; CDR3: CSVVVLAGLYEQYF; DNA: TGCAGCGTTGTTGTCCTAGCGGGCCTCTACGAGCAGTACTTC
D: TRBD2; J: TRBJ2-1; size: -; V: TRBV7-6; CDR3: CASSQTSGGTYNEQFF; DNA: TGTGCCAGCAGCCAGACTAGCGGGGGTACCTACAATGAGCAGTTCTTC
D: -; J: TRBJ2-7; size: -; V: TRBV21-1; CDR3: CASSNLGGIDSYEQYF; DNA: TGTGCCAGCAGCAATCTGGGGGGAATAGATTCCTACGAGCAGTACTTC
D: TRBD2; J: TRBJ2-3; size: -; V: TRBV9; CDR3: CASSVGASGNADTQYF; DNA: TGTGCCAGCAGCGTAGGGGCTAGCGGGAACGCAGATACGCAGTATTTT
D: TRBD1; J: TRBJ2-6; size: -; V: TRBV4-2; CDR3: CASSQGDQGVGANVLTF; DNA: TGTGCCAGCAGCCAAGGGGACCAGGGGGTCGGGGCCAACGTCCTGACTTTC
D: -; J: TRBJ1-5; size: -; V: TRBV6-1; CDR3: CASSDKRAGNQPQHF; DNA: TGTGCCAGCAGTGACAAAAGGGCGGGCAATCAGCCCCAGCATTTT
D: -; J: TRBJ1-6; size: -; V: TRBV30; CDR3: CAWSAGLNNSPLHF; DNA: TGTGCCTGGAGCGCAGGACTCAATAATTCACCCCTCCACTTT
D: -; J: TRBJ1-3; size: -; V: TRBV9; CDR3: CASSATGAGSLTNTIYF; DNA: TGTGCCAGCAGCGCAACGGGGGCAGGAAGCTTGACGAACACCATATATTTT
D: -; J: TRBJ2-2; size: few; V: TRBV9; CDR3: CASSPRLGTYTGELFF; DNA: TGTGCCAGCAGCCCCAGACTAGGCACCTACACCGGGGAGCTGTTTTTT
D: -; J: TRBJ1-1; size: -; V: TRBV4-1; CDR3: CASRSPRGFNTEAFF; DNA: TGCGCCAGCAGGTCCCCACGCGGTTTTAACACTGAAGCTTTCTTT
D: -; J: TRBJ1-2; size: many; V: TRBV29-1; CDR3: CSVDTEHYGYTF; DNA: TGCAGCGTTGACACCGAGCACTATGGCTACACCTTC
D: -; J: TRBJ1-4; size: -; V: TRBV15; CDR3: CATLKDYIQMGSGAAKGKLFF; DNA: TGTGCCACCTTGAAGGACTACATACAAATGGGTTCCGGGGCCGCGAAAGGAAAACTGTTTTTT
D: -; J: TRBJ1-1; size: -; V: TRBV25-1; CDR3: CASRLAGTKSEAFF; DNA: TGTGCCAGCAGGCTAGCCGGGACAAAGTCTGAAGCTTTCTTT
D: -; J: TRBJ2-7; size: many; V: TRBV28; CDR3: CASSLQLMTDIYEQYF; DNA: TGTGCCAGCAGTTTACAATTAATGACAGACATTTACGAGCAGTACTTC
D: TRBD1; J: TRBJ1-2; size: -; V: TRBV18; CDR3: CASSPLQGGDGYTF; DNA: TGTGCCAGCTCACCACTACAGGGGGGTGATGGCTACACCTTC
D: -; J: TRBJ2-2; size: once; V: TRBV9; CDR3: CASSPSRVNTGELFF; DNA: TGTGCCAGCAGCCCCAGCAGGGTTAACACCGGGGAGCTGTTTTTT
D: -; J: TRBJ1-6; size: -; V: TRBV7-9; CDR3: CASSLEVYNSPLHF; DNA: TGTGCCAGCAGCTTAGAAGTGTATAATTCACCCCTCCACTTT
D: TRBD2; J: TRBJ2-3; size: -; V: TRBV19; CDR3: CASSPGLAEPTSTDTQYF; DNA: TGTGCCAGTAGTCCCGGACTAGCGGAGCCAACTAGCACAGATACGCAGTATTTT
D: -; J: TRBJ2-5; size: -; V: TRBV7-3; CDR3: CASSRPGYQETQYF; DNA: TGTGCCAGCAGCCGCCCTGGGTACCAAGAGACCCAGTACTTC
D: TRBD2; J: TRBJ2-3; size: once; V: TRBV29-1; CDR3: CSVRAGLSTDTQYF; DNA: TGCAGCGTGCGAGCGGGATTATCCACAGATACGCAGTATTTT
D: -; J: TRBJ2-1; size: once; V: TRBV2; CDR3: CASSEEIYYNEQFF; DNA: TGTGCCAGCAGTGAAGAGATCTATTACAATGAGCAGTTCTTC
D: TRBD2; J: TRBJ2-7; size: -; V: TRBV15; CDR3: CATSRALAGTYEQYF; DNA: TGTGCCACCAGCAGAGCACTAGCGGGGACCTACGAGCAGTACTTC
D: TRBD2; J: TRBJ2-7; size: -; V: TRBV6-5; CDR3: CASSYSSGKYEQYF; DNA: TGTGCCAGCAGTTACTCGAGCGGGAAATACGAGCAGTACTTC
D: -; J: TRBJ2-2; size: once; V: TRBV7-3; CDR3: CASSLTQQALTGELFF; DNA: TGTGCCAGCAGCTTAACCCAACAGGCCCTCACCGGGGAGCTGTTTTTT
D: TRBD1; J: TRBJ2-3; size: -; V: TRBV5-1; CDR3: CASSTGQGADTQYF; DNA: TGCGCCAGCAGCACAGGACAGGGGGCAGATACGCAGTATTTT
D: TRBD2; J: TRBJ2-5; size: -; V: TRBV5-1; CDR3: CASSLVALAVGETQYF; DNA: TGCGCCAGCAGCTTGGTAGCGCTAGCGGTGGGAGAGACCCAGTACTTC